These T cell receptor beta chains were read from a single sample in a study of blood T cell repertoires in COVID-19. The table came from immunoSEQ multiplex PCR; TCRdb's copy has only in-frame clones and leaves some out. The data show 280,000 or so clones, roughly 88% seen once. The sample consisted of peripheral blood. Receptor source: a woman aged 25-40 years who had recovered from COVID-19. Each CDR3 is given with its conserved first and last residue. A D gene is named only where the DNA matches it firmly. Rows give clone size only sometimes, using once, few, many, or a class for an expanded clone.

>12|TRBV29-1|TRBJ2-1|.|TRBD1
TGCAGCGTTGAGGGACAGGGTGATGAGCAGTTCTTC
CSVEGQGDEQFF
>15|TRBV6-1|TRBJ1-4|.|.
TGTGCCAGCAGTGAACGGGGGGCCTATAATGAAAAACTGTTTTTT
CASSERGAYNEKLFF
>15|TRBV29-1|TRBJ2-7|.|.
TGCAGCGTTGAAGGTGGGGAAGGGGCGACCTACGAGCAGTACTTC
CSVEGGEGATYEQYF
>16|TRBV19|TRBJ1-5|.|.
TGTGCCAGTAGGGACCTCGGGGGTGCCAGCAATCAGCCCCAGCATTTT
CASRDLGGASNQPQHF
>12|TRBV28|TRBJ1-1|.|.
TGTGCCAGCAGTTTATTTAGGGGGACGGCTTTCTTT
CASSLFRGTAFF
>15|TRBV5-1|TRBJ1-4|.|.
TGCGCCAGCAGCTTGGTCGGGGGGCTTGGGGAAAAACTGTTTTTT
CASSLVGGLGEKLFF
>13|TRBV28|TRBJ1-1|once|.
TGTGCCAGCAGGGAAGGGGGGGACACTGAAGCTTTCTTT
CASREGGDTEAFF
>13|TRBV5-4|TRBJ2-7|.|.
TGTGCCAGCAGCTTGGCCGGTCAGCGGGAGCAGTACTTC
CASSLAGQREQYF
>16|TRBV2|TRBJ2-7|.|.
TGTGCCAGCAGTCGGGACACATCCCGAAGACCCTACGAGCAGTACTTC
CASSRDTSRRPYEQYF
>13|TRBV7-9|TRBJ1-1|.|.
TGTGCCAGCAGCTCCGGGGGATCCGGTGAAGCTTTCTTT
CASSSGGSGEAFF
>14|TRBV5-1|TRBJ2-7|.|.
TGCGCCAGCAGCGAGTCAGGTTTTTCCTACGAGCAGTACTTC
CASSESGFSYEQYF
>15|TRBV5-1|TRBJ2-7|.|TRBD1
TGCGCCAGCAGCACGGGACAGGGGAGCTCCTACGAGCAGTACTTC
CASSTGQGSSYEQYF
>16|TRBV9|TRBJ2-1|.|TRBD2
TGTGCCAGCAGCACCTTTAGCGGGGGGGCGGGTAATGAGCAGTTCTTC
CASSTFSGGAGNEQFF
>15|TRBV28|TRBJ2-7|.|TRBD1
TGTGCCAGCAGCTGGCCGGGACAGCCCTTCTACGAGCAGTACTTC
CASSWPGQPFYEQYF
>13|TRBV5-1|TRBJ1-1|.|.
TGCGCCAGCGGAATATCGAGTCAGGATGAAGCTTTCTTT
CASGISSQDEAFF
>14|TRBV7-2|TRBJ2-7|.|TRBD2
TGTGCCAGCAGCTATAGCGGGGGGGCCTACGAGCAGTACTTC
CASSYSGGAYEQYF
>16|TRBV27|TRBJ1-2|.|TRBD1
TGTGCCAGCGCGTCGTGGACCGGGACAGGGGGCTTTGGCTACACCTTC
CASASWTGTGGFGYTF
>11|TRBV2|TRBJ1-2|.|.
TGTGCCAGCTCCCGGGACTATGGCTACACCTTC
CASSRDYGYTF
>15|TRBV5-1|TRBJ1-4|.|TRBD1
TGCGCCAGCAGCTTGGGAGGGGGCACAAATGAAAAACTGTTTTTT
CASSLGGGTNEKLFF
>13|TRBV30|TRBJ2-1|.|TRBD1
TGTGCCTGGATGGGACAGGGGGACAATGAGCAGTTCTTC
CAWMGQGDNEQFF
>13|TRBV5-6|TRBJ2-5|.|.
TGTGCCAGCAGTTTTAGCGGACTAGAGACCCAGTACTTC
CASSFSGLETQYF
>13|TRBV4-2|TRBJ1-1|.|.
TGTGCCAGCAGCCAATCTAGACAGACTGAAGCTTTCTTT
CASSQSRQTEAFF
>18|TRBV28|TRBJ2-1|few|.
TGTGCCAGCAGTTCTGCCCTCTCACATGCTAGCTCCTACAATGAGCAGTTCTTC
CASSSALSHASSYNEQFF
>14|TRBV5-1|TRBJ1-2|.|TRBD1
TGCGCCAGCAGCTTCCGACAGGGGGCCTATGGCTACACCTTC
CASSFRQGAYGYTF
>17|TRBV9|TRBJ2-2|.|TRBD2
TGTGCCAGCAGCGTAGTGGGAGCGGGGAGGGCTCCCGGGGAGCTGTTTTTT
CASSVVGAGRAPGELFF
>16|TRBV28|TRBJ1-1|few|TRBD1
TGTGCCAGCAGTCCGAGAACAGGGGGCCTGAACACTGAAGCTTTCTTT
CASSPRTGGLNTEAFF
>14|TRBV4-2|TRBJ2-1|.|TRBD2
TGTGCCAGCAGCCAAGAGGGACTAGCGGATGAGCAGTTCTTC
CASSQEGLADEQFF
>14|TRBV11-2|TRBJ2-7|.|TRBD1
TGTGCCAGCAGCTCCCGGGACAGCAACTACGAGCAGTACTTC
CASSSRDSNYEQYF
>14|TRBV7-2|TRBJ1-2|.|.
TGTGCCAGCAGCGCAGATACGCCTAACTATGGCTACACCTTC
CASSADTPNYGYTF